In this sample, the clone carrying this T cell receptor beta chain turned up once. The antigen remains unidentified. Here immunoSEQ multiplex PCR was the method, and the copy in TCRdb shows in-frame clones only, minus some. Of some 180,000 clones listed, around nine tenths were seen once; the top ten hold under 7.5%. This sample is part of a study of Ad26.COV2.S vaccination and SARS-CoV-2 variants. Study-wide points: Across vaccine and placebo recipients, the breadth of non-spike TCRs was similar.

V gave up 0 bases and J gave up 0 bases, with 10 bases separating them. Per the germline V gene, CDR1 is SGHRS and CDR2 is YFSETQ. The CDR3 spans 15 residues. This chain joins TRBV5-1 and TRBJ2-7; D uncertain. The material was peripheral blood, obtained after recovery from COVID-19. The TCR originated in a human donor who had recovered from COVID-19. Written as DNA, the CDR3 is TGCGCCAGCAGCTTGGAGTTCACCAGCTCCTACGAGCAGTACTTC. Translated, it gives CASSLEFTSSYEQYF.